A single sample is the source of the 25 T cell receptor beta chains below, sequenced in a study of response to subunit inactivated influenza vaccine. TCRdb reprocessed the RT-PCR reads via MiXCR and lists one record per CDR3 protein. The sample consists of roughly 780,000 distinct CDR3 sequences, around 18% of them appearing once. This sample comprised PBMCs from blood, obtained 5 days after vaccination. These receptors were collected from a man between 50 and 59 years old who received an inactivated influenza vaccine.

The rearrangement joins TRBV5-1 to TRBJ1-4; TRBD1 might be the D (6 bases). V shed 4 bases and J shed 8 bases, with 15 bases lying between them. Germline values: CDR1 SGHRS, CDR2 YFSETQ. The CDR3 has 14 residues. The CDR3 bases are TGCGCCAGCAGCCAAGGGGGGAAGGAAGAAAAACTGTTTTTT. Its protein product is CASSQGGKEEKLFF.

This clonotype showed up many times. CDR3 sequence reads: CSASGGGETDTQYF. DNA of the CDR3: TGCAGTGCTAGTGGGGGGGGCGAAACAGATACGCAGTATTTT. This sequence joins TRBV20-1 and TRBJ2-3; D perhaps matches TRBD2 (7 bases). The length of the CDR3 is 14 residues. Germline V gene data show CDR1 as DFQATT and CDR2 as SNEGSKA (reference sequence). Trimming pared 3 bases from V and 3 bases from J, leaving 13 bases between.

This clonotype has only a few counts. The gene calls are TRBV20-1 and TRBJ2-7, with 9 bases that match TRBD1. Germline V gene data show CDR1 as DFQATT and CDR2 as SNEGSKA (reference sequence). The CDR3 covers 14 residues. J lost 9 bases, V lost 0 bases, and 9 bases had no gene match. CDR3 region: CSAREDRGLRGQYF. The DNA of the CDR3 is TGCAGTGCTAGAGAGGACAGGGGTCTACGAGGGCAGTACTTC.

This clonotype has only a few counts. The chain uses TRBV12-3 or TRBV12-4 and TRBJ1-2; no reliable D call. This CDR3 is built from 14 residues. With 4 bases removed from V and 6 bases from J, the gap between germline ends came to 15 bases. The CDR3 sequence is CASSSAVGFNGYTF. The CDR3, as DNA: TGTGCCAGCAGTTCCGCCGTGGGTTTCAATGGCTACACCTTC.

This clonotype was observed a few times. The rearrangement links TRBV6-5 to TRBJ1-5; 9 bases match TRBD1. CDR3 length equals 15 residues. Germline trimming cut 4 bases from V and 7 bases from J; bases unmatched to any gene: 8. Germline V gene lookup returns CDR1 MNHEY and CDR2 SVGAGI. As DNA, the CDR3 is TGTGCCAGCAGTTTCGGACAGGGGTTTGGACAGCCCCAGCATTTT. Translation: CASSFGQGFGQPQHF.

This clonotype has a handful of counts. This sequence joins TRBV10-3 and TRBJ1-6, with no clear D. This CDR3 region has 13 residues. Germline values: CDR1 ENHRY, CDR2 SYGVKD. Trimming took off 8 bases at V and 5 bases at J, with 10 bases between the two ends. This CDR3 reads CAIAAGNNSPLHF. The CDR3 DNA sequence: TGTGCCATCGCGGCCGGAAATAATTCACCCCTCCACTTT.

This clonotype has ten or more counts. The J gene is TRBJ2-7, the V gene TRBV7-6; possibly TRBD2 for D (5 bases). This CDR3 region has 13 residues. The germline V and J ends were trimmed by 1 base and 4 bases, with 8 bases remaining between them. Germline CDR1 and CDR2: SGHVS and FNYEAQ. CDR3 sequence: CASSLERTYEQYF. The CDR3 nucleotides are TGTGCCAGCAGCTTAGAGCGGACTTACGAGCAGTACTTC.

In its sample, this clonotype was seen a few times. Written as DNA, the CDR3 is TGTGCCAGCTCACAGGAATACTTCTCCTACGAGCAGTACTTC. This gives the protein CASSQEYFSYEQYF. This chain links TRBV18 with TRBJ2-7, with D uncertain. The CDR3 loop spans 14 amino acids. V was cut by 4 bases and J by 0 bases, with 10 bases left in between. Germline V CDR1 and CDR2: KGHSH, LQKENI.

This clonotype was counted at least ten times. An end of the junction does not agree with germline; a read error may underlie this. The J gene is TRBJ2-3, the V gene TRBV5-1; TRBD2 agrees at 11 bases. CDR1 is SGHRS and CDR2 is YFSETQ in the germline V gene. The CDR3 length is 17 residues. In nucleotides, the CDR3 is TGTGCCAGCAGCTTGGGGACTAGCGGAACTAGCACAGATACGCAGTATTTT. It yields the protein CASSLGTSGTSTDTQYF.

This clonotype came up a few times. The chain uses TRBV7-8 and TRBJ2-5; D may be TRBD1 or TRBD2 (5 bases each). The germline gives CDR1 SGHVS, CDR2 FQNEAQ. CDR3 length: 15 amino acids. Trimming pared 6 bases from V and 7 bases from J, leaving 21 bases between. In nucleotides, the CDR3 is TGTGCCAGCAGTGGCGTAGGTGGTGGGACGGGGACCCAGTACTTC. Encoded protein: CASSGVGGGTGTQYF.

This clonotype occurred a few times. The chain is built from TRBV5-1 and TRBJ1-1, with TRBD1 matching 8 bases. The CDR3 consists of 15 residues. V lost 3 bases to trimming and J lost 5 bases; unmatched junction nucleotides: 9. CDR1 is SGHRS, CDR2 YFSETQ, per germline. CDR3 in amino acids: CASSWEDRVRTEAFF. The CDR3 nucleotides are TGCGCCAGCAGCTGGGAGGACAGGGTGAGAACTGAAGCTTTCTTT.

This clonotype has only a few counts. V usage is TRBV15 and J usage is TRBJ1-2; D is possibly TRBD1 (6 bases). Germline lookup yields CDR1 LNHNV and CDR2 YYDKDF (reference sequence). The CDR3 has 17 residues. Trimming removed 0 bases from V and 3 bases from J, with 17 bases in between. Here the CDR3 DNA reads TGTGCCACCAGCAGAGATCCCACCGGGGGGCGAGACTATGGCTACACCTTC. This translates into CATSRDPTGGRDYGYTF.

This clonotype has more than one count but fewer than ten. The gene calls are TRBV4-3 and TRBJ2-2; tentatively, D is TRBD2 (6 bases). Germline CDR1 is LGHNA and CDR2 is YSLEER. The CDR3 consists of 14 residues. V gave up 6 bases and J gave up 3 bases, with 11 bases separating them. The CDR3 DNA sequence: TGCGCCAGCAGGCGGGACTCCTACACCGGGGAGCTGTTTTTT. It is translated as CASRRDSYTGELFF.

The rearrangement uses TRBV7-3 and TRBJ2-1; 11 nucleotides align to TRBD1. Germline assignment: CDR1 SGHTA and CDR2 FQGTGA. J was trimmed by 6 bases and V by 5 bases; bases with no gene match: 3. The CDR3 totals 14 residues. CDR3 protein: CASSPGQGANEQFF. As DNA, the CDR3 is TGTGCCAGCAGCCCCGGACAGGGGGCCAATGAGCAGTTCTTC.

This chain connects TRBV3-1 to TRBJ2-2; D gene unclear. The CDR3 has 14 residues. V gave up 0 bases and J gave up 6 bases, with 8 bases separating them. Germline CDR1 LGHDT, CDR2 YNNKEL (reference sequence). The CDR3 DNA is TGTGCCAGCAGCCAAGAATGGGATTCCGGGGAGCTGTTTTTT. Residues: CASSQEWDSGELFF.

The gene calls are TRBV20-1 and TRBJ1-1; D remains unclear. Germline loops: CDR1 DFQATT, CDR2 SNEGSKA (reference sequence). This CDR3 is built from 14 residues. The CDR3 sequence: CSSLLRLGNTEAFF. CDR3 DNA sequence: TGCAGCTCCCTCCTTAGGTTGGGGAACACTGAAGCTTTCTTT.

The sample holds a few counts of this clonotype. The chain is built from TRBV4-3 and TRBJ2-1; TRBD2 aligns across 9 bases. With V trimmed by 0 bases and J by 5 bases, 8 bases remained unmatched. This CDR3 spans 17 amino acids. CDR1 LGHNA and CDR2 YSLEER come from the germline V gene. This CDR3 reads CASSQDPAGGPNNEQFF. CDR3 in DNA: TGCGCCAGCAGCCAAGATCCTGCGGGGGGGCCTAACAATGAGCAGTTCTTC.

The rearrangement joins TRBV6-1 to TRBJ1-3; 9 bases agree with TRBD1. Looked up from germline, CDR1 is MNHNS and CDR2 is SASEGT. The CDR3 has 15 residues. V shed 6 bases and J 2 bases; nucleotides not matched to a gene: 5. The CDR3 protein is CASSSGTGTGNTIYF. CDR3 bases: TGTGCCAGCAGCTCCGGGACAGGGACTGGAAACACCATATATTTT.

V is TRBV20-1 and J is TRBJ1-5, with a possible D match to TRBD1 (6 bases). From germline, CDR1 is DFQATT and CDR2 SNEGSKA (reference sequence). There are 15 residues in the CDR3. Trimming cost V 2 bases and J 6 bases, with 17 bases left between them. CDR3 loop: CSARYTQGISQPQHF. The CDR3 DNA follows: TGCAGTGCTAGATATACGCAGGGGATTAGTCAGCCCCAGCATTTT.

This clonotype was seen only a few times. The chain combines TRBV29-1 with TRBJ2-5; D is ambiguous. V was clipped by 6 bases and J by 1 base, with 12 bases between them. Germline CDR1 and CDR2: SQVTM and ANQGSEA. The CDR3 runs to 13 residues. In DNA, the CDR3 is TGCAGCGTGGAAACAGCCTTCCAAGAGACCCAGTACTTC. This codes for CSVETAFQETQYF.

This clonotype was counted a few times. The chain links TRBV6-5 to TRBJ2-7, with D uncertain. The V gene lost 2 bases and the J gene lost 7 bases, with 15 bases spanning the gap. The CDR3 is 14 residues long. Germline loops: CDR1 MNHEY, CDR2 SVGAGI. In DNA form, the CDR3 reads TGTGCCAGCAGTTACCACCCTGGCCTGAGGGAGCAGTACTTC. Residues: CASSYHPGLREQYF.

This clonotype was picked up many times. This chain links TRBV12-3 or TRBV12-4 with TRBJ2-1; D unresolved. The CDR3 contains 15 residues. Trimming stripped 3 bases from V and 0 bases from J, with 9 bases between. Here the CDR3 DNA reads TGTGCCAGCAGTTTTCGACGCAGCTCCTACAATGAGCAGTTCTTC. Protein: CASSFRRSSYNEQFF.

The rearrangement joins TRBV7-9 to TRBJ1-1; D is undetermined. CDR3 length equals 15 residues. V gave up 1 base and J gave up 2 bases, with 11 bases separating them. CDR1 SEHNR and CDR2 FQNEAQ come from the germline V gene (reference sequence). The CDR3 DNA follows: TGTGCCAGCAGCTTAGAGGCATCGATTAACACTGAAGCTTTCTTT. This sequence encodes CASSLEASINTEAFF.

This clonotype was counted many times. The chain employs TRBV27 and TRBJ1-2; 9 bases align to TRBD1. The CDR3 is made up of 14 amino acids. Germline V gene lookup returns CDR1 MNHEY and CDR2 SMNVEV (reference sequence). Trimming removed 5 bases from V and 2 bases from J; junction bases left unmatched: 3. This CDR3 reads CASSPQGANYGYTF. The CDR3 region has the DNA TGTGCCAGCAGTCCACAGGGGGCGAACTATGGCTACACCTTC.

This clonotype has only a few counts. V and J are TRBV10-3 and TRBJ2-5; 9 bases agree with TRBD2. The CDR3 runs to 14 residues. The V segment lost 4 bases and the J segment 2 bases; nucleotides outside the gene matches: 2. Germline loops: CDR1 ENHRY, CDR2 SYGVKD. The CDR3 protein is CAISGLAGQETQYF. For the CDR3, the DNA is TGTGCCATCAGTGGCCTAGCGGGGCAAGAGACCCAGTACTTC.